Presented here are 17 T cell receptor beta chains from one specimen sequenced in a study of regulatory and conventional T cells in RAG deficiency. The repertoire was sequenced with immunoSEQ multiplex PCR; TCRdb's copy has only in-frame clones and lacks some. The repertoire consists of tens of thousands of clones, with 90% to 97% occurring once and the leading ten covering 0.3% to 0.45%. Blood CD4+ CD25-low CD127-high conventional T cells supplied the genomic DNA template. These same records also appear under a second study, on regulatory T cells. From that paper: The primer mix had 52 TRBV and 13 TRBJ primers.

What was sequenced was CD25- CD4+ T cells sorted from blood. The receptors shown here come from a human donor in good health.

The chain couples TRBV18 to TRBJ1-1; maybe TRBD1 (6 bases). The CDR3 extends over 12 amino acids. Germline CDR1 and CDR2: KGHSH and LQKENI. V dropped 3 bases and J dropped 10 bases, with 12 bases sitting between them. The CDR3, as DNA: TGTGCCAGCTCACCTGCAGGACAGTCAGCTTTCTTT. Its protein product is CASSPAGQSAFF.

The V gene is TRBV9, the J gene TRBJ2-5; 10 nucleotides line up with TRBD2. V lost 4 bases, J lost 9 bases, and 15 bases stayed unmatched. CDR1 is SGDLS and CDR2 is YYNGEE in the germline V gene. This CDR3 comprises 16 residues. CDR3 loop: CASSPRTSGSTVPQYF. Written as DNA, the CDR3 is TGTGCCAGCAGCCCCAGGACTAGCGGATCCACCGTTCCCCAGTACTTC.

The CDR3 protein is CASSPPRALNTEAFF. CDR3 sequence (DNA): TGTGCCAGCAGCCCCCCCCGAGCCCTGAACACTGAAGCTTTCTTT. The chain is built from TRBV13 and TRBJ1-1; no clear D. From germline, CDR1 is PRHDT and CDR2 FYEKMQ (reference sequence). Trimming removed 5 bases at V and 0 bases at J, with 13 bases between. The length of the CDR3 is 15 residues.

The gene calls are TRBV5-1 and TRBJ2-5; 8 bases align to TRBD2. The J call may be faulty, since TRBJ2-7 better matches the DNA end. CDR1 and CDR2 (germline): SGHRS, YFSETQ. This CDR3 contains 14 residues. CDR3 in amino acids: CASSWAGGSYEQYF. The CDR3 DNA sequence: TGCGCCAGCAGCTGGGCGGGGGGATCCTACGAGCAGTACTTC.

The chain uses TRBV6-6 and TRBJ2-1, with D perhaps TRBD2 (7 bases). CDR3 length: 15 amino acids. Germline V CDR1 and CDR2: MNHNY, SVGAGI (reference sequence). The ends were cut back, 2 bases at V and 8 bases at J, with 16 bases in the middle. The CDR3 is CASSYNRGAVDEQFF. The CDR3 region has the DNA TGTGCCAGCAGTTACAACCGGGGGGCCGTCGATGAGCAGTTCTTC.

The DNA for the CDR3 is TGTGCCAGCAGCTTACTTCCATCAGGGTTAAGCAATCAGCCCCAGCATTTT. This encodes CASSLLPSGLSNQPQHF. The chain recombines TRBV7-8 with TRBJ1-5, with D perhaps TRBD1 (5 bases). V gave up 2 bases and J gave up 1 base, with 15 bases separating them. Germline V CDR1 and CDR2: SGHVS, FQNEAQ. The CDR3 is 17 residues long.

This clone came up once. The chain carries TRBV6-5 and TRBJ1-1; TRBD1 aligns across 10 bases. V dropped 5 bases and J dropped 9; count of bases not matched to a gene: 9. This CDR3 comprises 14 residues. CDR1 and CDR2 (germline): MNHEY, SVGAGI. CDR3 DNA sequence: TGTGCCAGCAGTCCGACAGGGGGCACACTCCAAGCTTTCTTT. Amino acids: CASSPTGGTLQAFF.

V is TRBV18 and J is TRBJ2-1, with 9 bases fitting TRBD1. Trimming removed 3 bases from V and 6 bases from J; junction bases left unmatched: 9. Germline CDR1 reads KGHSH; CDR2 reads LQKENI. The CDR3 consists of 16 residues. CDR3 nucleotides: TGTGCCAGCTCACCCTCAGGGGACAGGGACGGCAATGAGCAGTTCTTC. This encodes CASSPSGDRDGNEQFF.

The V and J genes are TRBV4-1 and TRBJ2-7; 11 bases fit TRBD2. CDR1 is MGHRA and CDR2 is YSYEKL in the germline V gene. V lost 1 base, J lost 6 bases, and 17 bases stayed unmatched. This CDR3 has 19 amino acids. The DNA of the CDR3 is TGCGCCAGCAGCCAAGGGGGGCCTAGCGGGAGGCGGGGTTCGGGCGAGCAGTACTTC. Translation: CASSQGGPSGRRGSGEQYF.

The chain links TRBV28 to TRBJ1-2; D is ambiguous. The CDR3 contains 14 residues. CDR1 and CDR2 (germline): MDHEN, SYDVKM. Trimming removed 2 bases at V and 4 bases at J, with 11 bases between. As DNA, the CDR3 is TGTGCCAGCAGTTTAGTGCCAGAAACCTATGGCTACACCTTC. This encodes CASSLVPETYGYTF.

This sequence joins TRBV5-1 and TRBJ1-1, with 7 nucleotides matching TRBD1. Per germline, CDR1 SGHRS and CDR2 YFSETQ. This CDR3 spans 15 amino acids. V lost 1 base and J lost 5; bases outside the gene matches: 8. CDR3 sequence (DNA): TGCGCCAGCAGCTTGACAGGGGCAGATGGTACTGAAGCTTTCTTT. Its protein is CASSLTGADGTEAFF.

The chain employs TRBV5-4 and TRBJ1-2; 9 positions agree with TRBD1. Germline V gives CDR1 SGHNT, CDR2 YYREEE (reference sequence). V shed 4 bases, J shed 6 bases, and the junction held 7 bases outside the gene matches. The CDR3 is 14 residues long. The DNA of the CDR3 is TGTGCCAGCAGCATAAAACAGGGGGCCGATGGCTACACCTTC. Translated: CASSIKQGADGYTF. The complete variable domain, with remaining parts taken from reference TRBV5-4 and TRBJ1-2, reads ETGVTQSPTHLIKTRGQQVTLRCSSQSGHNTVSWYQQALGQGPQFIFQYYREEENGRGNFPPRFSGLQFPNYSSELNVNALELDDSALYLCASSIKQGADGYTFGSGTRLTVV.

J is TRBJ2-1 and V is TRBV6-1, with 9 bases identical to TRBD1. The length of the CDR3 is 13 residues. Germline lookup yields CDR1 MNHNS and CDR2 SASEGT. The J segment lost 6 bases and the V segment lost 8 bases, leaving 5 bases of the junction unmatched. The CDR3 bases are TGTGCCAGCCTACAGGGGGCAGGCAATGAGCAGTTCTTC. This codes for CASLQGAGNEQFF.

The genes are TRBV2 and TRBJ2-7; 8 bases are a match to TRBD1. The CDR3 contains 16 residues. Unmatched junction bases numbered 15, after V lost 5 bases and J lost 6 bases. Germline values: CDR1 SNHLY, CDR2 FYNNEI. In DNA, the CDR3 is TGTGCCAGCAGTCGAATTTCCGGGACAGGTAATGGCGAGCAGTACTTC. It translates to CASSRISGTGNGEQYF.

The CDR3 reads CSARDSPYEQYF. The CDR3 coding sequence is TGCAGCGCCCGGGACAGCCCCTACGAGCAGTACTTC. The V call is TRBV29-1, the J call TRBJ2-7; 7 bases fit TRBD1. The CDR3 contains 12 residues. CDR1 and CDR2 from the germline V gene are SQVTM and ANQGSEA. The V and J ends lost 7 bases and 2 bases, in that order; junction bases with no gene match: 5.

The chain has TRBV19 and TRBJ2-3; D uncertain. In germline, CDR1 is LNHDA, CDR2 SQIVND (reference sequence). V was trimmed by 1 base and J by 6 bases, leaving 14 bases between them. This CDR3 comprises 15 residues. The CDR3 nucleotides read TGTGCCAGTAGTATAGTAGGAGCCCCCCGGGATACGCAGTATTTT. It yields the protein CASSIVGAPRDTQYF.

The rearrangement links TRBV6-6 to TRBJ2-1, with D possibly being TRBD2 (5 bases). Germline CDR1 MNHNY, CDR2 SVGAGI (reference sequence). The CDR3 loop spans 13 amino acids. With 0 bases removed from V and 14 bases from J, the gap between germline ends came to 14 bases. CDR3 DNA: TGTGCCAGCAGTTACTCAGCAGGACTCTCGAAGTTCTTC. Amino acid sequence: CASSYSAGLSKFF.